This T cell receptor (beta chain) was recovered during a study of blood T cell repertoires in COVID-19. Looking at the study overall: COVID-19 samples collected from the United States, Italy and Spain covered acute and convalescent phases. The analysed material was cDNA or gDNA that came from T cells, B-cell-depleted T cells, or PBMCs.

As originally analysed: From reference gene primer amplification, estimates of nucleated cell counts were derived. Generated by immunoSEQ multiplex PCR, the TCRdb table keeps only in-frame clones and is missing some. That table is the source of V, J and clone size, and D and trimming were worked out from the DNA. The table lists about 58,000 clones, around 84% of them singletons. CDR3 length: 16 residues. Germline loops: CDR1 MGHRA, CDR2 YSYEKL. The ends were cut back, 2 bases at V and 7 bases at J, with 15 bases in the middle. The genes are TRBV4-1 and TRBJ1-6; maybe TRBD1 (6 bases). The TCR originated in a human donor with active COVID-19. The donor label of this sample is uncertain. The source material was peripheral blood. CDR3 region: CASSQRVAGGNSPLHF. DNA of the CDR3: TGCGCCAGCAGCCAACGGGTTGCGGGGGGCAATTCACCCCTCCACTTT.